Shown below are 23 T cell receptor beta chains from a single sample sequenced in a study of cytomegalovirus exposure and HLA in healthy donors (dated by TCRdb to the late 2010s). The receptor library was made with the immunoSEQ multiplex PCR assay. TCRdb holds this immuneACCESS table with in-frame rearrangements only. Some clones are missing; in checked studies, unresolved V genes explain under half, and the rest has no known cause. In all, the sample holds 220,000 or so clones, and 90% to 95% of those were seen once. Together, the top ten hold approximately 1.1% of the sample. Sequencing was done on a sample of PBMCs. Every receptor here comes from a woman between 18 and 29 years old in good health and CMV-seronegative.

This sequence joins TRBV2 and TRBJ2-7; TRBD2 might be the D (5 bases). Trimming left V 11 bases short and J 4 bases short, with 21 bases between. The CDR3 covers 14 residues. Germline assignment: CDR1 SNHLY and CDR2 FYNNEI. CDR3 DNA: TGTGCCTCGGGTCCCGGAGGACGGACGTACGAGCAGTACTTC. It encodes CASGPGGRTYEQYF.

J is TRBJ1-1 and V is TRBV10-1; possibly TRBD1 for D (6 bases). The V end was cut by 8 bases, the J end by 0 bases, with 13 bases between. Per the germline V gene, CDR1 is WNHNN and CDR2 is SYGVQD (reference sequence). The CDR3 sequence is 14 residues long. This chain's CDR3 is CASRRTGMNTEAFF. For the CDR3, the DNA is TGCGCCAGCCGCCGAACAGGGATGAACACTGAAGCTTTCTTT.

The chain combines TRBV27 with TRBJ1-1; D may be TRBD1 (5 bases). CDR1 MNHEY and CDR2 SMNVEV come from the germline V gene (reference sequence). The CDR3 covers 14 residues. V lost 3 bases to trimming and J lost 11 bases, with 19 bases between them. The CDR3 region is CASSFRGLRGEAFF. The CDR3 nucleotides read TGTGCCAGCAGTTTTAGGGGCTTAAGGGGCGAGGCTTTCTTT.

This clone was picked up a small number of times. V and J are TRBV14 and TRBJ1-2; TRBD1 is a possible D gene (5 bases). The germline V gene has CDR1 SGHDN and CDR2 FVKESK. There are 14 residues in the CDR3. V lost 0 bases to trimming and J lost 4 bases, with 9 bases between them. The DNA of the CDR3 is TGTGCCAGCAGCCAAGATATCCAGGGCTATGGCTACACCTTC. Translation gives CASSQDIQGYGYTF.

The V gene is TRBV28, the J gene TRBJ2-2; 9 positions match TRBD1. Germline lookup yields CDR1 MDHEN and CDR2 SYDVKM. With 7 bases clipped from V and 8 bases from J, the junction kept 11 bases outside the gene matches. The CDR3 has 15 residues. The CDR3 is CASKNVQGALGELFF. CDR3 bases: TGTGCCAGCAAGAACGTACAGGGGGCCCTAGGGGAGCTGTTTTTT.

CDR3: CATSSFTGELFF. The DNA of the CDR3 is TGTGCCACCTCCAGTTTCACCGGGGAGCTGTTTTTT. The rearrangement uses TRBV19 and TRBJ2-2, with D unresolved. Trimming shortened V by 10 bases and J by 4 bases, and 10 bases separated the two germline ends. The CDR3 has 12 residues. Germline CDR1 reads LNHDA; CDR2 reads SQIVND (reference sequence). The entire variable domain, with the rest obtained from reference TRBV19 and TRBJ2-2, is as follows: DGGITQSPKYLFRKEGQNVTLSCEQNLNHDAMYWYRQDPGQGLRLIYYSQIVNDFQKGDIAEGYSVSREKKESFPLTVTSAQKNPTAFYLCATSSFTGELFFGEGSRLTVL.

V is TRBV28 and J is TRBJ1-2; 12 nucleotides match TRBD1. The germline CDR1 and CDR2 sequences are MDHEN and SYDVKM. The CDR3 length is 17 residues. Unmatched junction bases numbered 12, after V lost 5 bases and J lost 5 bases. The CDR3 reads CASSLAGTGGFGYGYTF. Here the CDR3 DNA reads TGTGCCAGCAGTCTAGCCGGGACAGGGGGCTTTGGATATGGCTACACCTTC.

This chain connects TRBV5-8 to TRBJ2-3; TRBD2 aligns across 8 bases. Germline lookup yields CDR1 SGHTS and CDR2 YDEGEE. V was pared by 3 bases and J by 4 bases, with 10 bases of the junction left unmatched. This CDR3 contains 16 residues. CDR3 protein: CASSSRGLVTPDTQYF. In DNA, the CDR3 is TGTGCCAGCAGCTCGAGGGGACTAGTTACTCCAGATACGCAGTATTTT. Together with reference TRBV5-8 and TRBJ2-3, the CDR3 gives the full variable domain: EAGVTQSPTHLIKTRGQQATLRCSPISGHTSVYWYQQALGLGLQFLLWYDEGEERNRGNFPPRFSGRQFPNYSSELNVNALELEDSALYLCASSSRGLVTPDTQYFGPGTRLTVL.

The CDR3 nucleotides are TGTGCCTGGAAAAAGCGACTAGCGGGAAGAACCTACGAGCAGTACTTC. It encodes CAWKKRLAGRTYEQYF. The chain combines TRBV30 with TRBJ2-7; 11 bases align to TRBD2. The CDR3 length is 16 residues. The J segment lost 2 bases and the V segment lost 4 bases, leaving 10 bases of the junction unmatched. Germline V CDR1 and CDR2: GTSNPN, SVGIG (reference sequence). Based on the CDR3 plus reference TRBV30 and TRBJ2-7, the full variable domain is SQTIHQWPATLVQPVGSPLSLECTVEGTSNPNLYWYRQAAGRGLQLLFYSVGIGQISSEVPQNLSASRPQDRQFILSSKKLLLSDSGFYLCAWKKRLAGRTYEQYFGPGTRLTVT.

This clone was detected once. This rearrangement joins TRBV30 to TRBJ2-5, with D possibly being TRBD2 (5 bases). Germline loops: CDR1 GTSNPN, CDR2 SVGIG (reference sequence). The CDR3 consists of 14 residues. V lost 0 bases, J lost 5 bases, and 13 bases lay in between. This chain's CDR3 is CAWSVGSARETQYF. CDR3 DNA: TGTGCCTGGAGTGTGGGTAGCGCACGGGAGACCCAGTACTTC.

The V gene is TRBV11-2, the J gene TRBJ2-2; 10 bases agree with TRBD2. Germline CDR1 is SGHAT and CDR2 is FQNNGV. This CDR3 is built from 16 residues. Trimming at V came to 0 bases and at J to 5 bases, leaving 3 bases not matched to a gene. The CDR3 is CASSLEFSGRTGELFF. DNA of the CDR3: TGTGCCAGCAGCTTAGAATTTAGCGGGAGGACCGGGGAGCTGTTTTTT. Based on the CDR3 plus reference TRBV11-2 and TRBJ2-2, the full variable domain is EAGVAQSPRYKIIEKRQSVAFWCNPISGHATLYWYQQILGQGPKLLIQFQNNGVVDDSQLPKDRFSAERLKGVDSTLKIQPAKLEDSAVYLCASSLEFSGRTGELFFGEGSRLTVL.

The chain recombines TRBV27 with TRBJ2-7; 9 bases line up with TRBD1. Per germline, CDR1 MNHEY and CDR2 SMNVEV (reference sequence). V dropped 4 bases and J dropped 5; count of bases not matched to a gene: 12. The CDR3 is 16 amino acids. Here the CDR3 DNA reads TGTGCCAGCAGTTCCCTAATGACAGGGGGTCTCAACGAGCAGTACTTC. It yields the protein CASSSLMTGGLNEQYF.

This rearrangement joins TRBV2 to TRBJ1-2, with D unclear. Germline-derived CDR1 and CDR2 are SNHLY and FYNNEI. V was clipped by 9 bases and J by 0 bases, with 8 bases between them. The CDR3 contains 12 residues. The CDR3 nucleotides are TGTGCCAGGACCGGGACTAACTATGGCTACACCTTC. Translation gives CARTGTNYGYTF.

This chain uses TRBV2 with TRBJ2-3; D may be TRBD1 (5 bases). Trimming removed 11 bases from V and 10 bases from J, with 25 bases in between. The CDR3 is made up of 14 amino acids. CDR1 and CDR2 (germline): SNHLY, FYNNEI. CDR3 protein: CASSPANSGISQYF. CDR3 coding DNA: TGTGCCTCCTCACCCGCGAATTCAGGGATTTCGCAGTATTTT. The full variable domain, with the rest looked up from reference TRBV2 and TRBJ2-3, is EPEVTQTPSHQVTQMGQEVILRCVPISNHLYFYWYRQILGQKVEFLVSFYNNEISEKSEIFDDQFSVERPDGSNFTLKIRSTKLEDSAMYFCASSPANSGISQYFGPGTRLTVL.

For the CDR3, the DNA is TGCGCCAGCAGTTTTGACCTGACATCCACAACTAATGAAAAACTGTTTTTT. This gives the protein CASSFDLTSTTNEKLFF. The genes are TRBV5-1 and TRBJ1-4, with D unclear. The CDR3 loop spans 17 amino acids. V gave up 5 bases and J gave up 0 bases, with 17 bases separating them. Germline values: CDR1 SGHRS, CDR2 YFSETQ.

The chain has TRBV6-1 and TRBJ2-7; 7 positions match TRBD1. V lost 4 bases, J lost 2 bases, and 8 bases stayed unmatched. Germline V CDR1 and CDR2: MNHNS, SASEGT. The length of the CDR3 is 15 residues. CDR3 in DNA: TGTGCCAGCAGTGGGTGGGACAGTAGAACCTACGAGCAGTACTTC. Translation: CASSGWDSRTYEQYF.

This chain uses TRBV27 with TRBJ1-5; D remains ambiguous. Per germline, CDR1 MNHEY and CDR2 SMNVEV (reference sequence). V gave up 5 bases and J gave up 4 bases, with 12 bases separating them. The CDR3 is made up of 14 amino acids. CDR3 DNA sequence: TGTGCCAGCAGTCGACTAGGAGGTAATCAGCCCCAGCATTTT. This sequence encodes CASSRLGGNQPQHF.

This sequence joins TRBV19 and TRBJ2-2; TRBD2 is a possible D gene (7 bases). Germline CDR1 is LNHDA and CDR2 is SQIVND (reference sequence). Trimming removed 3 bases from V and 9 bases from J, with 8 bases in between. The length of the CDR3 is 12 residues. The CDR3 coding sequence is TGTGCCAGTAGTATGGGGGGGCGGGAGCTGTTTTTT. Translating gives CASSMGGRELFF. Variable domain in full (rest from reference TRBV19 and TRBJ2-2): DGGITQSPKYLFRKEGQNVTLSCEQNLNHDAMYWYRQDPGQGLRLIYYSQIVNDFQKGDIAEGYSVSREKKESFPLTVTSAQKNPTAFYLCASSMGGRELFFGEGSRLTVL.

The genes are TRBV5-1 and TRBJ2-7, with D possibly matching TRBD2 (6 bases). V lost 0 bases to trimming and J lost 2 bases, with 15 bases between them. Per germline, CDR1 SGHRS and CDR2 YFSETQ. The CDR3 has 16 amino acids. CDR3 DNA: TGCGCCAGCAGCTTGGATACCCAGCGGGCGACCTACGAGCAGTACTTC. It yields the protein CASSLDTQRATYEQYF.

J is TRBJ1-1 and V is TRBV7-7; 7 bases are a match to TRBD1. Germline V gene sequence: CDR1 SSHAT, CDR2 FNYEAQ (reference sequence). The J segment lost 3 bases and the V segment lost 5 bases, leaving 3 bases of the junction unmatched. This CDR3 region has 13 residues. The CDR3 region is CASSHGQDTEAFF. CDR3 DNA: TGTGCCAGCAGCCACGGACAGGACACTGAAGCTTTCTTT.

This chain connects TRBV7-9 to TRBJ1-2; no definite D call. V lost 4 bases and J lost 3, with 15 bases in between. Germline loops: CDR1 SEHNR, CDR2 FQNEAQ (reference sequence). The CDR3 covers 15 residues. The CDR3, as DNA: TGTGCCAGCAGCTCCTTTGCGGGTAGGGACTATGGCTACACCTTC. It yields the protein CASSSFAGRDYGYTF.

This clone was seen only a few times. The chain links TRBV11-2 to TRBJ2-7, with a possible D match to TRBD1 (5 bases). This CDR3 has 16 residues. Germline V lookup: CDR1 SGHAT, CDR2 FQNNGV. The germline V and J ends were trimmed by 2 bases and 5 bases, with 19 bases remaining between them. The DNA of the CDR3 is TGTGCCAGCAGCTTAATTGTAGGACGTGGGGCCGACGAGCAGTACTTC. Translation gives CASSLIVGRGADEQYF.

The CDR3 is CASRTGSILETQYF. The DNA of the CDR3 is TGTGCCAGCAGAACAGGGTCTATATTAGAGACCCAGTACTTC. The rearrangement joins TRBV5-4 to TRBJ2-5, with D perhaps TRBD1 (6 bases). The V end lost 5 bases, the J end lost 4 bases, and 15 bases lay between the germline ends. The CDR3 sequence is 14 residues long. Per the germline V gene, CDR1 is SGHNT and CDR2 is YYREEE (reference sequence). Supplemented by reference TRBV5-4 and TRBJ2-5, the full variable domain reads ETGVTQSPTHLIKTRGQQVTLRCSSQSGHNTVSWYQQALGQGPQFIFQYYREEENGRGNFPPRFSGLQFPNYSSELNVNALELDDSALYLCASRTGSILETQYFGPGTRLLVL.